The sequence of this T cell receptor beta chain was determined in a study of blood T cells in healthy people across ages. Findings and caveats of the study: Roughly linear declines in TCR beta diversity per million T cells occurred with age.

The second PCR ran about 6 to 12 cycles with a sample-barcoded 5' primer and J-beta primers. MiXCR was run by TCRdb on the 5' RACE reads, yielding one entry per CDR3 protein. The repertoire holds fewer than 2 million distinct CDR3 sequences, with approximately 39% as singletons. A word on this clonotype: As yet, its antigen is unknown. This may arise from a read error, as a much more abundant clone is one base away.

The receptor was isolated from a human donor in good health. The sequenced material came from blood.

The CDR3 sequence: CDCLALGSYEQYF. The CDR3 nucleotides are TGTGACTGCCTAGCTTTAGGGTCCTACGAGCAGTACTTC. V and J are TRBV30 and TRBJ2-7, with TRBD2 as a possible D gene (5 bases). Germline V gene lookup returns CDR1 GTSNPN and CDR2 SVGIG (reference sequence). The CDR3 loop spans 13 amino acids.